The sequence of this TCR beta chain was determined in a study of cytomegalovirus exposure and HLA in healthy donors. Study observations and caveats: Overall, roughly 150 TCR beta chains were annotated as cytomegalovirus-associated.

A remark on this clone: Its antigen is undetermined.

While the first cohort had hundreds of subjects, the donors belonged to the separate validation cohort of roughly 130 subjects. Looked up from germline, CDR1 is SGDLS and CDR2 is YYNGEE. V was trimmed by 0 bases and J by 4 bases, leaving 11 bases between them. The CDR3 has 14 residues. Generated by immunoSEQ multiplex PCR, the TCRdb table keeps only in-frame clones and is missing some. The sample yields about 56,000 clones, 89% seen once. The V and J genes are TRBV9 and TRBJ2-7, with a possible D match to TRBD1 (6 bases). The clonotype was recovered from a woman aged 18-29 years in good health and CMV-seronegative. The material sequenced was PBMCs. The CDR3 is CASSVDTGKYEQYF. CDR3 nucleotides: TGTGCCAGCAGCGTAGATACAGGGAAGTACGAGCAGTACTTC.